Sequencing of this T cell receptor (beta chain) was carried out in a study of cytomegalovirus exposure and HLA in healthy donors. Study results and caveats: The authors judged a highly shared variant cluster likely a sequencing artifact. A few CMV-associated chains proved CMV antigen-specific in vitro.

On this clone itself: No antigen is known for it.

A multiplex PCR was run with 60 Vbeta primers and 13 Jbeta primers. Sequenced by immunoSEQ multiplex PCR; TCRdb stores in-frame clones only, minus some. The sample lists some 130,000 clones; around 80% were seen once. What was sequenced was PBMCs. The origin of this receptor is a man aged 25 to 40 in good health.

In DNA form, the CDR3 reads TGTGCCAGCATGACTCCAGGGGGCGCATCCTACGAGCAGTACTTC. It yields the protein CASMTPGGASYEQYF. This chain connects TRBV6-5 to TRBJ2-7; 8 nucleotides line up with TRBD1. The J segment lost 1 base and the V segment lost 7 bases, leaving 9 bases of the junction unmatched. Germline V CDR1 and CDR2: MNHEY, SVGAGI. The CDR3 runs to 15 residues.